This paragraph reports one T cell receptor (beta chain). These data belong to a study of blood T cell repertoires in COVID-19. TCRdb's copy holds only in-frame clones and misses some; the assay was immunoSEQ multiplex PCR. The table records about 360,000 clones, around nine tenths of them present only once. V gave up 1 base and J gave up 4 bases; unmatched junction bases: 7. The CDR3 runs 16 residues. CDR1 and CDR2 from the germline V gene are SGHDN and FVKESK. The clonotype was recovered from a woman between 55 and 75 years old with COVID-19, enrolled during active disease. The chain couples TRBV14 to TRBJ2-7; 10 nucleotides match TRBD1. The material sequenced was peripheral blood. The CDR3 DNA follows: TGTGCCAGCAGCCAAGGAGAACCGGGACAGGGGTACGAGCAGTACTTC. Its protein is CASSQGEPGQGYEQYF.